What follows describes a single TCR beta chain. The source of the sample is a study of blood T cell repertoires in COVID-19. V dropped 5 bases and J dropped 5; count of bases not matched to a gene: 8. Germline V gene lookup returns CDR1 SEHNR and CDR2 FQNEAQ (reference sequence). This CDR3 is built from 14 residues. Authors' data handling: Nucleated cell number was recorded as an estimate derived from reference gene primer amplification. Profiling relied on immunoSEQ multiplex PCR, and the TCRdb table lists in-frame clones only, not all of them. The DNA was the basis for D and trimming; V, J and clone size are from that table. The table has around 97,000 clones, approximately 89% seen once.

The clonotype comes from a human donor in a cohort sampled during active COVID-19. The sequenced sample consisted of peripheral blood. J is TRBJ1-1 and V is TRBV7-9; 7 nucleotides agree with TRBD1. Here the CDR3 reads CASSALQGRTEAFF. The CDR3 nucleotides are TGTGCCAGCAGCGCCCTACAGGGGAGAACTGAAGCTTTCTTT.